This TCR beta chain comes out of a study of radiotherapy plus CTLA-4 blockade in lung cancer. Background on the study: In under 20% of patients, objective responses were seen; 31% had disease control.

The data were produced by immunoSEQ multiplex PCR, yet TCRdb's version contains in-frame clones alone and is incomplete. The sample yields tens of thousands of clones, roughly four fifths seen once. From germline, CDR1 is SGHTA and CDR2 FQGNSA. Trimming took 5 bases from V and 10 from J; bases not matched to a gene: 8. CDR3 length: 14 amino acids. This clone is a singleton in its sample. The source material was peripheral blood, sampled from a patient treated with radiotherapy plus ipilimumab. This clonotype was sampled from a human donor with non-small cell lung cancer who had stable disease on radiotherapy plus ipilimumab. The chain recombines TRBV7-2 with TRBJ2-1; 10 bases align to TRBD2. The chain's CDR3 is CASSPGLAGAEQFF. The CDR3 DNA reads as TGTGCCAGCAGCCCTGGTCTAGCGGGGGCGGAGCAGTTCTTC.